A few counts support the clone carrying this T cell receptor beta chain. The data originate from a study of blood T cells in healthy people across ages. A second PCR of 7 to 11 cycles used a sample-barcoded 5' primer and a J-beta primer mix. One entry per CDR3 protein results from TCRdb running MiXCR on the 5' RACE reads. This table holds 1,800,000 or so distinct CDR3 sequences, approximately 39% found once. The sequenced material came from blood. The receptor comes from a human donor in good health.

CDR3 nucleotide sequence: TGCAGTGCTGGCCGGGACTACTACGAGCAGTACTTC. Amino acid sequence: CSAGRDYYEQYF. V usage is TRBV20-1 and J usage is TRBJ2-7, with 7 nucleotides matching TRBD2. The CDR3 totals 12 residues. Losses at the gene ends were 5 bases for V and 3 bases for J; bases not matched to a gene: 4. Germline lookup yields CDR1 DFQATT and CDR2 SNEGSKA (reference sequence).